The 22 T cell receptor beta chains reported below all come from one sample, sequenced in a study of T-cell reconstitution after alpha-beta-depleted transplantation in children. This sample's TCRbeta library carried unique molecular identifier barcodes. MiXCR was run by TCRdb on the PCR reads, yielding one entry per CDR3 protein. Of about 610,000 distinct CDR3 sequences listed, over 9.5% are singletons. The sequencing used PBMCs from the stem cell graft donor, collected from the stem cell graft. All receptors come from a human donor who donated a stem cell graft to a child with acute myeloid leukemia.

CDR3 nucleotide sequence: TGCGCCAGCAGCTTAAAGGGGAATGGATACGAGCAGTACTTC. Residues: CASSLKGNGYEQYF. This chain connects TRBV5-1 to TRBJ2-7; tentative D call: TRBD1 (5 bases). The V end lost 2 bases, the J end lost 4 bases, and 13 bases lay between the germline ends. The CDR3 totals 14 residues. Germline lookup yields CDR1 SGHRS and CDR2 YFSETQ.

This chain joins TRBV5-6 and TRBJ1-5; D ambiguous. The germline V gene encodes CDR1 SGHDT and CDR2 YYEEEE. This CDR3 has 15 amino acids. V was clipped by 1 base and J by 6 bases, with 14 bases between them. The CDR3 reads CASSLRPEGGQPQHF. Here the CDR3 DNA reads TGTGCCAGCAGCTTGAGGCCCGAGGGTGGTCAGCCCCAGCATTTT.

This chain joins TRBV28 and TRBJ2-5; 13 bases line up with TRBD2. This CDR3 is built from 20 residues. V lost 4 bases to trimming and J lost 4 bases; unmatched junction nucleotides: 18. Germline CDR1 MDHEN, CDR2 SYDVKM. The CDR3 sequence: CASSSLGLAGDFKRGETQYF. The DNA of the CDR3 is TGTGCCAGCAGTTCTCTCGGACTAGCGGGAGACTTCAAAAGGGGAGAGACCCAGTACTTC. The full variable domain, in which reference TRBV28 and TRBJ2-5 provide the parts outside the CDR3, is DVKVTQSSRYLVKRTGEKVFLECVQDMDHENMFWYRQDPGLGLRLIYFSYDVKMKEKGDIPEGYSVSREKKERFSLILESASTNQTSMYLCASSSLGLAGDFKRGETQYFGPGTRLLVL.

The J gene is TRBJ2-7, the V gene TRBV5-4; 8 bases fit TRBD1. CDR3 length: 13 amino acids. The V and J ends lost 5 bases and 5 bases, in that order; junction bases with no gene match: 6. The germline gives CDR1 SGHNT, CDR2 YYREEE (reference sequence). CDR3 bases: TGTGCCAGCAGTGGACAGGGTAACCACGAGCAGTACTTC. Its translation is CASSGQGNHEQYF.

The chain is built from TRBV4-2 and TRBJ2-7; D might be TRBD1 or TRBD2, each matching 6 bases. V was pared by 4 bases and J by 3 bases, with 22 bases between. The CDR3 is made up of 17 amino acids. From germline, CDR1 is LGHNA and CDR2 YNFKEQ. The CDR3 coding sequence is TGTGCCAGCAGCCCCGGGGGCGGATATGGTACGATCTACGAGCAGTACTTC. It specifies CASSPGGGYGTIYEQYF.

This clonotype was detected many times. The chain couples TRBV20-1 to TRBJ2-7; 9 nucleotides match TRBD2. V lost 1 base to trimming and J lost 0 bases; unmatched junction nucleotides: 7. This CDR3 comprises 16 residues. Germline V gene sequence: CDR1 DFQATT, CDR2 SNEGSKA (reference sequence). The CDR3 bases are TGCAGTGCTAGAGTCCCTAGCGGGATGAGCTCCTACGAGCAGTACTTC. Its protein product is CSARVPSGMSSYEQYF.

This clonotype was detected only once. CDR3 coding DNA: TGCGCCAGCAGCCCCAAACCGGGGGGTTACGAGCAGTACTTC. This gives the protein CASSPKPGGYEQYF. V gene TRBV5-1 combines with J gene TRBJ2-7, with 7 bases matching TRBD2. The V and J ends lost 4 bases and 4 bases, in that order; junction bases with no gene match: 8. The CDR3 covers 14 residues. Germline CDR1 reads SGHRS; CDR2 reads YFSETQ.

This clonotype has only a few counts. The chain employs TRBV7-2 and TRBJ2-3; a weak D match, TRBD2 (7 bases). The CDR3 has 16 residues. Germline-derived CDR1 and CDR2 are SGHTA and FQGNSA. Trimming removed 5 bases from V and 1 base from J, with 16 bases in between. Written as DNA, the CDR3 is TGTGCCAGCAGCCTGAGGGGGGCGGGAGGCACAGATACGCAGTATTTT. This translates into CASSLRGAGGTDTQYF. Full variable domain (rest looked up from reference TRBV7-2 and TRBJ2-3): GAGVSQSPSNKVTEKGKDVELRCDPISGHTALYWYRQSLGQGLEFLIYFQGNSAPDKSGLPSDRFSAERTGGSVSTLTIQRTQQEDSAVYLCASSLRGAGGTDTQYFGPGTRLTVL.

The sample holds many counts of this clonotype. This chain connects TRBV12-3 or TRBV12-4 to TRBJ2-5; tentatively, D is TRBD1 or TRBD2 (5 bases each). V was cut by 6 bases and J by 4 bases, with 18 bases left in between. The CDR3 sequence is 15 residues long. Here the CDR3 DNA reads TGTGCCAGCAGCCCCTCCGGGGCGAGGGCAGAGACCCAGTACTTC. Residues: CASSPSGARAETQYF.

This chain connects TRBV27 to TRBJ1-6; D unresolved. Germline CDR1 and CDR2: MNHEY and SMNVEV (reference sequence). Trimming pared 3 bases from V and 4 bases from J, leaving 7 bases between. This CDR3 is built from 14 residues. CDR3 sequence: CASSFGQYNSPLHF. CDR3 nucleotides: TGTGCCAGCAGTTTCGGGCAGTATAATTCACCCCTCCACTTT.

The CDR3 DNA sequence: TGTGCCAGCAGTGGGGAACAGCCGCACTTT. This translates into CASSGEQPHF. The chain recombines TRBV2 with TRBJ1-6; the D is unclear. The germline CDR1 and CDR2 sequences are SNHLY and FYNNEI. The CDR3 consists of 10 residues. V dropped 4 bases and J dropped 19 bases, with 11 bases sitting between them.

In this sample, this clonotype turned up many times. The chain recombines TRBV5-1 with TRBJ1-1, with a tentative D call TRBD1 (5 bases). V lost 3 bases and J 1 base, leaving 16 bases between the germline ends. Germline CDR1 SGHRS, CDR2 YFSETQ. The CDR3 totals 16 residues. Here the CDR3 DNA reads TGCGCCAGCAGCTCTGGGGGGAGGGTTCAGAACACTGAAGCTTTCTTT. Encoded protein: CASSSGGRVQNTEAFF.

The table lists this clonotype with many counts. In DNA, the CDR3 is TGTGCCAGCAAGGTGAAGGAAAATAGCAATCAGCCCCAGCATTTT. Its translation is CASKVKENSNQPQHF. The chain combines TRBV6-1 with TRBJ1-5; D not resolved. Germline lookup yields CDR1 MNHNS and CDR2 SASEGT. With 7 bases removed from V and 0 bases from J, the gap between germline ends came to 13 bases. The CDR3 consists of 15 residues.

This clonotype was counted a few times. Written as DNA, the CDR3 is TGTGCCAGCAGCGCCGCGACTAGCTTTGAGACCCAGTACTTC. Translation: CASSAATSFETQYF. The chain couples TRBV9 to TRBJ2-5, with 7 bases that match TRBD2. Germline V gene lookup returns CDR1 SGDLS and CDR2 YYNGEE. Trimming at V came to 3 bases and at J to 5 bases, leaving 7 bases not matched to a gene. This CDR3 has 14 amino acids.

This clonotype was detected ten times or more. The genes are TRBV11-2 and TRBJ2-7, with D uncertain. V was cut by 2 bases and J by 3 bases, with 8 bases left in between. The CDR3 spans 13 residues. Germline lookup yields CDR1 SGHAT and CDR2 FQNNGV. The CDR3 is CASSLIGLYEQYF. The CDR3 DNA reads as TGTGCCAGCAGCTTAATTGGGCTCTACGAGCAGTACTTC.

CDR3: CATQAGNYEQYF. CDR3 DNA sequence: TGTGCCACCCAAGCCGGGAACTACGAGCAGTACTTC. J is TRBJ2-7 and V is TRBV10-3; tentatively, D is TRBD2 (5 bases). V lost 10 bases and J lost 3, with 13 bases in between. The CDR3 sequence is 12 residues long. CDR1 and CDR2 from the germline V gene are ENHRY and SYGVKD.

The chain links TRBV30 to TRBJ1-1; weak D call: TRBD1 (5 bases). This CDR3 has 16 amino acids. With 0 bases removed from V and 7 bases from J, the gap between germline ends came to 21 bases. Germline CDR1 reads GTSNPN; CDR2 reads SVGIG (reference sequence). The CDR3 DNA sequence: TGTGCCTGGAGTGTAAAAGGGGTCGGAGGGGCGATTGAAGCTTTCTTT. Translated, it gives CAWSVKGVGGAIEAFF.

The gene calls are TRBV20-1 and TRBJ2-2; perhaps TRBD2 as D (6 bases). The CDR3 is 17 residues long. Per the germline V gene, CDR1 is DFQATT and CDR2 is SNEGSKA (reference sequence). Trimming left V 0 bases short and J 0 bases short, with 14 bases between. CDR3 in amino acids: CSARDGKRVANTGELFF. CDR3 DNA sequence: TGCAGTGCTAGAGACGGGAAGCGGGTGGCGAACACCGGGGAGCTGTTTTTT.

This clonotype has a handful of counts. The rearrangement links TRBV7-9 to TRBJ1-5; D is unresolved. Trimming removed 1 base from V and 0 bases from J, with 13 bases in between. Germline CDR1 reads SEHNR; CDR2 reads FQNEAQ (reference sequence). CDR3 length equals 17 residues. CDR3 sequence (DNA): TGTGCCAGCAGCTTAGGCGGAGTTTGGGATAGCAATCAGCCCCAGCATTTT. It codes for CASSLGGVWDSNQPQHF.

V and J are TRBV7-9 and TRBJ1-2; 8 bases agree with TRBD1. Germline CDR1 is SEHNR and CDR2 is FQNEAQ (reference sequence). The CDR3 is 15 residues long. Losses at the gene ends were 5 bases for V and 7 bases for J; bases not matched to a gene: 12. The CDR3 region has the DNA TGTGCCAGCAGCGGTACAGACAGGGGACGTGCTGGCTACACCTTC. This sequence encodes CASSGTDRGRAGYTF.

This clonotype showed up just a few times. The chain recombines TRBV15 with TRBJ2-5; possibly TRBD1 or TRBD2 for D (6 bases each). The CDR3 has 16 amino acids. The V gene lost 0 bases and the J gene lost 7 bases, with 18 bases spanning the gap. Germline V gene sequence: CDR1 LNHNV, CDR2 YYDKDF (reference sequence). DNA of the CDR3: TGTGCCACCAGCAGAGATAGGGGGGCCGGATCGAGGACCCAGTACTTC. It codes for CATSRDRGAGSRTQYF.

The J gene is TRBJ2-7, the V gene TRBV6-5; D possibly corresponds to TRBD2 (6 bases). The CDR3 consists of 16 residues. Trimming left V 2 bases short and J 2 bases short, with 16 bases between. The germline V gene encodes CDR1 MNHEY and CDR2 SVGAGI. In DNA, the CDR3 is TGTGCCAGCAGTTACGTGGGAGTAGCGGAGGCCTACGAGCAGTACTTC. Amino acids: CASSYVGVAEAYEQYF.